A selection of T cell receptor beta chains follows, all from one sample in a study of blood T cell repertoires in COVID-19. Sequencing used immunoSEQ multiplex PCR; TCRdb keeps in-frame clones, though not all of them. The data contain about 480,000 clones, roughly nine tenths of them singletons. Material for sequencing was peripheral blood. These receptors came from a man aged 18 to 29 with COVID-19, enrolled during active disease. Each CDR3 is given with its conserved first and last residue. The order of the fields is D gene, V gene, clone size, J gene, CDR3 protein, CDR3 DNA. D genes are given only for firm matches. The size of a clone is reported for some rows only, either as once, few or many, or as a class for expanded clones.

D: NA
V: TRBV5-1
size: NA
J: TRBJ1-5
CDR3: CASSYSGNQPQHF
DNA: TGCGCCAGCAGCTACAGTGGGAATCAGCCCCAGCATTTT

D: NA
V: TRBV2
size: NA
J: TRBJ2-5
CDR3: CATETGSGLETQYF
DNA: TGTGCCACTGAAACAGGGAGTGGTTTAGAGACCCAGTACTTC

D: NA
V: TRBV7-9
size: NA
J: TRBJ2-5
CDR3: CASSLGAETQYF
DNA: TGTGCCAGCAGCTTAGGTGCGGAGACCCAGTACTTC

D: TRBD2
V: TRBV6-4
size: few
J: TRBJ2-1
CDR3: CASSVRKREVGSYNEQFF
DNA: TGTGCCAGCAGTGTACGTAAGCGGGAGGTCGGCTCCTACAATGAGCAGTTCTTC

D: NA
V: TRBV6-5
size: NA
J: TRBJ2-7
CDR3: CASMYGMSSYEQYF
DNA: TGTGCCAGCATGTACGGGATGAGCTCCTACGAGCAGTACTTC

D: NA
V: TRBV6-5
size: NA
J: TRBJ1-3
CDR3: CASSQNPRGNTIYF
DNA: TGTGCCAGCAGCCAAAACCCCAGGGGAAACACCATATATTTT

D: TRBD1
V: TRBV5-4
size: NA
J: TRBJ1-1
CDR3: CASSLGQGALNTEAFF
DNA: TGTGCCAGCAGCTTGGGACAGGGGGCCTTGAACACTGAAGCTTTCTTT

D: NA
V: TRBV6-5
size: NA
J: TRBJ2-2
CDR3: CASSRTHTGELFF
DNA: TGTGCCAGCAGTAGGACTCACACCGGGGAGCTGTTTTTT

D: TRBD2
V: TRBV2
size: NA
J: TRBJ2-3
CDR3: CASSSGVGADTQYF
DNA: TGTGCCAGCAGTAGCGGGGTGGGCGCAGATACGCAGTATTTT

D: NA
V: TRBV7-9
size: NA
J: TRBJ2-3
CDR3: CASSLAGATTDTQYF
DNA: TGTGCCAGCAGCTTAGCGGGGGCCACAACAGATACGCAGTATTTT

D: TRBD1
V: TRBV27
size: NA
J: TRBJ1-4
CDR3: CASSQGQGVTNEKLFF
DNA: TGTGCCAGCAGTCAGGGACAGGGTGTGACTAATGAAAAACTGTTTTTT

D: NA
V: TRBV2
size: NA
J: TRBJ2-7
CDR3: CASSEALRAVFDEQYF
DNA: TGTGCCAGCAGTGAAGCGCTTCGAGCGGTCTTCGACGAGCAGTACTTC

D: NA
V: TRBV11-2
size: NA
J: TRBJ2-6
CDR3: CASSSIGGGANVLTF
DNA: TGTGCCAGCAGCTCGATCGGAGGTGGGGCCAACGTCCTGACTTTC

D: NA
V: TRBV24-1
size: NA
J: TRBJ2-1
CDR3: CATSDPRRSSYNEQFF
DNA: TGTGCCACCAGTGATCCTCGGCGGAGCTCCTACAATGAGCAGTTCTTC

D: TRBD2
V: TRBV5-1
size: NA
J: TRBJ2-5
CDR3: CASSLGPLAGEETQYF
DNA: TGCGCCAGCAGCTTGGGTCCACTAGCGGGAGAAGAGACCCAGTACTTC

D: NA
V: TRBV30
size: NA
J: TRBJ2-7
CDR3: CAWNLLAGARYF
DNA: TGTGCCTGGAATCTTTTGGCAGGGGCTCGGTACTTC

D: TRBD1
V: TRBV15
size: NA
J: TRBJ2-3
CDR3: CATSRDLQGSTDTQYF
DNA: TGTGCCACCAGCAGAGATCTACAGGGGAGCACAGATACGCAGTATTTT

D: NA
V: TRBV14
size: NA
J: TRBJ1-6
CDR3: CASSPRFAGSYNSPLHF
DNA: TGTGCCAGCAGCCCTCGTTTCGCCGGCTCCTATAATTCACCCCTCCACTTT